What follows are 27 T cell receptor beta chains derived from one specimen sequenced in a study of tumor-infiltrating lymphocytes in primary liver carcinoma. Total RNA (around 500 ng) served as template for TCR beta cDNA synthesis primed by a constant-region primer. Amplification in three nested multiplex PCR rounds with slightly modified ARM-PCR gave rise to TCR beta libraries. The study ran its first two PCR rounds for nine to eleven cycles each, using TRBV1-TRBV30 forward primers and a C-beta reverse primer. Via MiXCR, TCRdb re-called the multiplex PCR reads, giving one row per CDR3 protein. The sample has roughly 100,000 distinct CDR3 sequences, around 63% seen once. Without any cell sorting, roughly 17-31 mg of bulk tissue yielded co-extracted RNA and DNA. The sample was liver tumor tissue from sampling region 5. The sample's subset: tumor region T5, tumor centre. Source of these receptors: a woman aged 55 to 70 with primary liver carcinoma and hepatitis B virus infection.

As concerns this clonotype: The junction differs from germline at one of its ends, possibly a read error. J is TRBJ1-1 and V is TRBV29-1; D might be TRBD1 (5 bases). Germline V gene sequence: CDR1 SQVTM, CDR2 ANQGSEA. CDR3 length: 13 residues. The CDR3 spells CSVENGANTVAFF. CDR3 nucleotide sequence: TGCAGCGTTGAGAATGGGGCAAATACTGTAGCTTTCTTT.

The rearrangement links TRBV13 to TRBJ1-1; 8 positions match TRBD1. Trimming removed 9 bases from V and 4 bases from J; junction bases left unmatched: 10. CDR1 PRHDT and CDR2 FYEKMQ come from the germline V gene (reference sequence). The CDR3 is made up of 14 amino acids. DNA of the CDR3: TGTGCCAGTAGCCATACAGGGGGATCCACTGAAGCTTTCTTT. Translation gives CASSHTGGSTEAFF.

Turning to this clonotype: Since no conserved phenylalanine or tryptophan closes the CDR3, a read error is the likely cause. The genes are TRBV5-4 and TRBJ1-2; 7 bases are shared with TRBD1. Germline CDR1 and CDR2: SGHNT and YYREEE (reference sequence). The CDR3 loop spans 14 amino acids. DNA for the CDR3: TGTGCCAGCAACTTGGGACAGCGATCCTATGGCTACACCCTC. This translates into CASNLGQRSYGYTL.

The chain employs TRBV29-1 and TRBJ1-1; D not certain. V was clipped by 2 bases and J by 5 bases, with 15 bases between them. The germline V gene encodes CDR1 SQVTM and CDR2 ANQGSEA. This CDR3 region has 14 residues. This CDR3 is CSVERSAGRTEAFF. The CDR3 region has the DNA TGCAGCGTTGAACGATCGGCTGGAAGGACTGAAGCTTTCTTT.

Regarding this clonotype: An end of the junction does not agree with germline; a read error may underlie this. The chain is built from TRBV6-5 and TRBJ1-2; TRBD1 might be the D (5 bases). The CDR3 sequence is 13 residues long. CDR1 and CDR2 from the germline V gene are MNHEY and SVGAGI. The DNA of the CDR3 is TGTGTCAGCAGTTACGGGGGATCCTATGGCTACTCCTTC. It translates to CVSSYGGSYGYSF.

Regarding this clonotype: At one of its ends the junction is not consistent with the germline gene, which may arise from a read error. The chain carries TRBV6-6 and TRBJ2-2, with TRBD2 matching over 11 bases. The CDR3 has 19 residues. Germline V gives CDR1 MNHNY, CDR2 SVGAGI (reference sequence). CDR3 sequence (DNA): TGTGCCAGCATACCCTGGGGTAGCGGGAGGGCGGGGACCACCGGGGAGCTGTCTTTT. As protein: CASIPWGSGRAGTTGELSF.

The chain uses TRBV10-3 and TRBJ2-1, with 12 bases that match TRBD2. Germline lookup yields CDR1 ENHRY and CDR2 SYGVKD. V trimming: 10 bases; J trimming: 12 bases; junction bases outside the gene matches: 16. This CDR3 region has 15 residues. The CDR3 here is CASDEPGLAGRRQFF. As DNA, the CDR3 is TGTGCCAGCGACGAACCCGGACTAGCGGGACGGAGGCAGTTCTTC.

Turning to this clonotype: A much larger clone sits a single nucleotide away, making a read error possible. V gene TRBV10-1 combines with J gene TRBJ2-1, with TRBD1 matching over 9 bases. V lost 3 bases and J lost 7; bases outside the gene matches: 7. Per the germline V gene, CDR1 is WNHNN and CDR2 is SYGVQD (reference sequence). The length of the CDR3 is 15 residues. The CDR3 DNA reads TGCGCCAGCAGTGACACCGGACAGGGGTGGAATGAGCAGTTCTTC. This gives the protein CASSDTGQGWNEQFF.

At least ten counts were recorded for this clonotype. The chain couples TRBV7-9 to TRBJ2-6; D is unresolved. CDR3 size: 15 residues. V was pared by 3 bases and J by 1 base, with 7 bases between. Germline CDR1 SEHNR, CDR2 FQNEAQ (reference sequence). The CDR3 bases are TGTGCCAGCAGCTTGGCCGGGTCTGGGGCCAACGTCCTGACTTTC. This codes for CASSLAGSGANVLTF.

This clonotype appeared many times. This chain uses TRBV5-1 with TRBJ2-1; tentatively, D is TRBD1 or TRBD2 (5 bases each). V was pared by 2 bases and J by 2 bases, with 11 bases between. CDR1 and CDR2 from the germline V gene are SGHRS and YFSETQ. The CDR3 is 15 residues long. The CDR3 nucleotides read TGCGCCAGCAGCTTCCGGGACCGACCCTACAATGAGCAGTTCTTC. Protein: CASSFRDRPYNEQFF.

The rearrangement links TRBV6-6 to TRBJ2-7; possibly TRBD2 for D (6 bases). The length of the CDR3 is 14 residues. The ends were cut back, 9 bases at V and 2 bases at J, with 17 bases in the middle. The germline V gene encodes CDR1 MNHNY and CDR2 SVGAGI (reference sequence). CDR3 amino acids: CASSSETRTYEQYF. The CDR3 nucleotides read TGTGCCAGTAGTAGCGAGACTAGGACCTACGAGCAGTACTTC.

This clonotype was seen many times. CDR3 protein: CASMVSHSIEAFF. DNA of the CDR3: TGTGCCAGCATGGTTTCTCATTCGATTGAAGCTTTCTTT. The V call is TRBV6-1, the J call TRBJ1-1, with D unresolved. Germline-derived CDR1 and CDR2 are MNHNS and SASEGT. The CDR3 is 13 amino acids. V was trimmed by 7 bases and J by 7 bases, leaving 16 bases between them.

As to this clonotype: A much larger clone differs by one base, so this may be a read error. J is TRBJ1-1 and V is TRBV30, with no clear D. Germline V gives CDR1 GTSNPN, CDR2 SVGIG (reference sequence). V shed 1 base and J shed 0 bases, with 15 bases lying between them. The length of the CDR3 is 16 residues. DNA of the CDR3: TGTGCCTGGAGTGCGAGTGGGGTAGGTATGAACACTGAAGCTTTCTTT. Its protein is CAWSASGVGMNTEAFF.

The chain is built from TRBV4-2 and TRBJ2-7; the D is unclear. The germline V gene has CDR1 LGHNA and CDR2 YNFKEQ. Trimming took 0 bases from V and 2 from J, leaving 17 bases between them. The CDR3 extends over 17 amino acids. The CDR3 loop reads CASSQDRVGVGTYEQYF. CDR3 in DNA: TGTGCCAGCAGCCAAGACCGAGTAGGTGTAGGGACCTACGAGCAGTACTTC.

This chain links TRBV6-1 with TRBJ2-1; 9 bases align to TRBD1. The CDR3 contains 15 residues. CDR1 MNHNS and CDR2 SASEGT come from the germline V gene. J lost 7 bases, V lost 10 bases, and 14 bases had no gene match. In DNA form, the CDR3 reads TGTGCCAACTCCGAAGGGACAGGGAACTTTAATGAGCAGTTCTTC. Translation: CANSEGTGNFNEQFF.

The chain couples TRBV18 to TRBJ1-1; the D gene is possibly TRBD1 (6 bases). The V gene lost 4 bases and the J gene lost 7 bases, with 13 bases spanning the gap. The CDR3 runs 13 residues. Germline CDR1 KGHSH, CDR2 LQKENI. The CDR3 protein is CASSLRLDSEAFF. The DNA for the CDR3 is TGTGCCAGCTCACTCCGGTTGGACAGTGAAGCTTTCTTT.

On this clonotype itself: Mismatch with germline at one junction end may stem from a read error. This chain links TRBV11-3 with TRBJ2-3; D uncertain. The CDR3 spans 11 residues. From germline, CDR1 is SGHNT and CDR2 YENEEA. The CDR3 nucleotides read TGTACCAGCAGATACACAGAAGCGCAGTATTTT. Its protein product is CTSRYTEAQYF.

Only a few counts were recorded for this clonotype. V and J are TRBV20-1 and TRBJ2-3; tentatively, D is TRBD2 (5 bases). Germline CDR1 reads DFQATT; CDR2 reads SNEGSKA (reference sequence). The CDR3 consists of 13 residues. V lost 1 base, J lost 0 bases, and 5 bases lay in between. In DNA form, the CDR3 reads TGCAGTGCTAGAGGCGGGAGCACAGATACGCAGTATTTT. Its protein product is CSARGGSTDTQYF.

About this clonotype itself: One junction end disagrees with the germline gene, perhaps due to a read error. The chain carries TRBV6-1 and TRBJ2-3; D may be TRBD2 (6 bases). This CDR3 is built from 15 residues. In germline, CDR1 is MNHNS, CDR2 SASEGT. CDR3 DNA sequence: TGTGCCAGCAGTGACGGGGACTTTCGTACAGATACTCAGTATTTT. It codes for CASSDGDFRTDTQYF.

With regard to this clonotype: A much larger clone lies a single base off, so this may be a read error. The chain uses TRBV10-3 and TRBJ2-5; 8 bases map to TRBD1. The CDR3 spans 13 residues. CDR1 and CDR2 from the germline V gene are ENHRY and SYGVKD. CDR3 nucleotides: TGTGCCACGCGCGCCGGGACAGGAGAGACCCGGTACTTC. Translated, it gives CATRAGTGETRYF.

With regard to this clonotype: One end of the junction varies from germline; a read error may be responsible. This chain connects TRBV10-3 to TRBJ2-1; D is perhaps TRBD2 (5 bases). The germline gives CDR1 ENHRY, CDR2 SYGVKD. The CDR3 length is 16 residues. The CDR3: CVISDIGSSSYNEQFF. CDR3 in DNA: TGTGTCATCAGTGACATTGGGAGTAGCTCCTACAATGAGCAGTTCTTC.

Of note for this clonotype: A much larger clone lies one base from this, so it may be a read error. CDR3 nucleotide sequence: TGTGCCATCAGTTGGTCGGGAGAGGCCCAGTACTTC. Translation: CAISWSGEAQYF. V and J are TRBV10-3 and TRBJ2-5; D is perhaps TRBD2 (6 bases). Germline V gene sequence: CDR1 ENHRY, CDR2 SYGVKD. This CDR3 spans 12 amino acids.

The gene calls are TRBV12-3 or TRBV12-4 and TRBJ1-5, with D tentatively TRBD1 (8 bases). The J call is uncertain, as TRBJ2-3 better fits the DNA end. CDR3 length: 14 residues. DNA of the CDR3: TGTGCCAGCAGCCGGACAGGGACTAATCAGCCCCAGTATTTT. As protein: CASSRTGTNQPQYF.

This chain links TRBV7-9 with TRBJ2-1, with 7 bases fitting TRBD2. CDR1 and CDR2 from the germline V gene are SEHNR and FQNEAQ (reference sequence). The CDR3 extends over 17 amino acids. Losses at the gene ends were 11 bases for V and 0 bases for J; bases not matched to a gene: 16. CDR3 in amino acids: CADSLGGRGSSYNEQFF. The CDR3 region has the DNA TGTGCCGACAGCTTAGGTGGGCGCGGGAGCTCCTACAATGAGCAGTTCTTC.

In the case of this clonotype: A much bigger clone sits one base away, suggesting this may be a read error. This chain connects TRBV11-2 to TRBJ2-7; 8 positions match TRBD1. Germline CDR1 and CDR2: SGHAT and FQNNGV. The trim removed 5 bases at V and 9 bases at J, leaving 9 bases unmatched. The CDR3 is 13 amino acids. The CDR3 DNA follows: TGTGCCAGCAGCCCAGGACAGGGCCGGGGGCAGTACTTC. Protein sequence: CASSPGQGRGQYF.

In its sample, this clonotype was seen many times. The gene calls are TRBV6-2 or TRBV6-3 and TRBJ2-7; 7 bases match TRBD2. Germline CDR1 is MNHEY and CDR2 is SVGEGT. This CDR3 spans 18 amino acids. The ends lost 0 bases at V and 4 bases at J; junction bases unmatched: 15. CDR3 protein: CASSYSISSGKVTYEQYF. Written as DNA, the CDR3 is TGTGCCAGCAGTTACTCAATTTCGAGCGGGAAAGTCACGTACGAGCAGTACTTC.

Notes on this clonotype: A much larger clone differs from this one at a single base, so this may be a read error. V is TRBV5-8 and J is TRBJ2-2; D possibly corresponds to TRBD1 (6 bases). Germline lookup yields CDR1 SGHTS and CDR2 YDEGEE. The CDR3 is 16 amino acids. Here the CDR3 reads CASRPSWGQDTWELFF. The CDR3 DNA reads as TGTGCCAGCAGGCCGAGCTGGGGGCAGGACACCTGGGAGCTGTTTTTT.